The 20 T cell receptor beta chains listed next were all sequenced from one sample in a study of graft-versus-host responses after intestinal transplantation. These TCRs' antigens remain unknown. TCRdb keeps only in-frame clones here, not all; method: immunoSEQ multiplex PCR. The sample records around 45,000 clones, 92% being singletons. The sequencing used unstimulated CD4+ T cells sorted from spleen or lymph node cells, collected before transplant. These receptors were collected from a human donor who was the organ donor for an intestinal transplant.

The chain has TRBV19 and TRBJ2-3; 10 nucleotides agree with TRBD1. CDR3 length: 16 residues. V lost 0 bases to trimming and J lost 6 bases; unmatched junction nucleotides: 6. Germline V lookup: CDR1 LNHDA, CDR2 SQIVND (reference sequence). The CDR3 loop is CASSIDLTGGRDTQYF. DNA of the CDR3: TGTGCCAGTAGTATAGATTTGACAGGGGGCAGGGATACGCAGTATTTT.

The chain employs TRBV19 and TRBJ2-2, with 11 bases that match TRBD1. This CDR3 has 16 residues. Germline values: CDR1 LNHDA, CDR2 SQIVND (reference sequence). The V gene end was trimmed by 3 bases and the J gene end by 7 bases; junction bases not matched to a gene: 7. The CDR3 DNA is TGTGCCAGTAGTATTAGTCCCGGGACAGGGGGCGGGGAGCTGTTTTTT. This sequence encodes CASSISPGTGGGELFF.

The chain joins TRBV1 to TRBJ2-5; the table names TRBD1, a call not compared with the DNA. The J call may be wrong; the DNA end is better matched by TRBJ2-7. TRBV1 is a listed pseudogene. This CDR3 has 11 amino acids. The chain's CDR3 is CVTGLFYEQYF. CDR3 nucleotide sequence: TGCGTCACAGGGCTATTCTACGAGCAGTACTTC.

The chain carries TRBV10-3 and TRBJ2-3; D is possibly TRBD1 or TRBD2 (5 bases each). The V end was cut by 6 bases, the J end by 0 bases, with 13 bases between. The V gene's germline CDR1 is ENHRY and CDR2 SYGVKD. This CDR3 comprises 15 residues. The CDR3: CAIRTTGPSTDTQYF. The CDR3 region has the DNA TGTGCCATCAGGACGACGGGACCTAGCACAGATACGCAGTATTTT.

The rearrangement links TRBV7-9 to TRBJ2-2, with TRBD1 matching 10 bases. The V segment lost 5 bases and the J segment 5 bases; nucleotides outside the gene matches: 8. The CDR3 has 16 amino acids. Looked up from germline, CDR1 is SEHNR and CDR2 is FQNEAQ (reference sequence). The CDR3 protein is CASSGPGQGWTGELFF. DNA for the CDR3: TGTGCCAGCAGCGGTCCGGGACAGGGGTGGACCGGGGAGCTGTTTTTT.

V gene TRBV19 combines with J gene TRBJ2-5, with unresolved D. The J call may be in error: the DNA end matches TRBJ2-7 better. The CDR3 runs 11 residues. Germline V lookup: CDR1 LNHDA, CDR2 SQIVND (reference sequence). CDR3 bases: TGTGCCAGTAGTATGGAGTCCGAGCAGTACTTC. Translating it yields CASSMESEQYF.

CDR3 sequence: CASRNWDRFAYEQYF. The DNA of the CDR3 is TGTGCCAGCAGGAACTGGGACAGGTTCGCCTACGAGCAGTACTTC. The chain joins TRBV6-5 to TRBJ2-7; 8 nucleotides line up with TRBD1. This CDR3 region has 15 residues. J lost 2 bases, V lost 6 bases, and 9 bases had no gene match. The germline V gene has CDR1 MNHEY and CDR2 SVGAGI.

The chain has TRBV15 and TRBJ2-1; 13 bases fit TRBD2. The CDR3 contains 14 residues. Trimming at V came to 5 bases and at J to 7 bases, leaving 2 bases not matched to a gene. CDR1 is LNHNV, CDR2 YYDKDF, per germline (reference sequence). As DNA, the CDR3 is TGTGCCACCAGCCCGGGACTAGCGGGGAATGAGCAGTTCTTC. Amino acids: CATSPGLAGNEQFF.

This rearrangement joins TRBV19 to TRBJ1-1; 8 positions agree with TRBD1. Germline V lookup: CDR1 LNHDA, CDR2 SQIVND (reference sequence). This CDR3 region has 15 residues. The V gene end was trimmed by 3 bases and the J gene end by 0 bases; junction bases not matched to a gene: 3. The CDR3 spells CASSIPGGLNTEAFF. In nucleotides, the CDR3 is TGTGCCAGTAGTATCCCAGGGGGCTTGAACACTGAAGCTTTCTTT.

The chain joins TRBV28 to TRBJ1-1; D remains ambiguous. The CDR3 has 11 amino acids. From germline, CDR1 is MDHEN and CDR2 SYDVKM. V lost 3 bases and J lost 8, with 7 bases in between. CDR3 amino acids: CASSLEREAFF. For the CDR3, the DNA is TGTGCCAGCAGTTTGGAGCGAGAAGCTTTCTTT.

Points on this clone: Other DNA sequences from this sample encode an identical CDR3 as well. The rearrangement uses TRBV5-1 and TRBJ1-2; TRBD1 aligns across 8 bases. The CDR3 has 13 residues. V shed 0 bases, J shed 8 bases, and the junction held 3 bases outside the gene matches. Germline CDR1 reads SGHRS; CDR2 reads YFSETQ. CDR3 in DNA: TGCGCCAGCAGCTTGGGGCGACAGGGGGGCTACACCTTC. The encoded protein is CASSLGRQGGYTF.

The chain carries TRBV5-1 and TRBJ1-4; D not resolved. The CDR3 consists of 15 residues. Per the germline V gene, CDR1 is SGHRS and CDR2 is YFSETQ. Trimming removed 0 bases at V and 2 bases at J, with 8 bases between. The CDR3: CASSLVLGTNEKLFF. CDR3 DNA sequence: TGCGCCAGCAGCTTGGTCCTGGGGACTAATGAAAAACTGTTTTTT.

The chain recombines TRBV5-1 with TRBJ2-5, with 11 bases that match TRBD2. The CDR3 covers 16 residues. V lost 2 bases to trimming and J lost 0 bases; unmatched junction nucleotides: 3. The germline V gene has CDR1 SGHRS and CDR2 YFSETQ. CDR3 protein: CASSFGSGRDQETQYF. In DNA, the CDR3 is TGCGCCAGCAGCTTCGGTAGCGGGAGGGACCAAGAGACCCAGTACTTC.

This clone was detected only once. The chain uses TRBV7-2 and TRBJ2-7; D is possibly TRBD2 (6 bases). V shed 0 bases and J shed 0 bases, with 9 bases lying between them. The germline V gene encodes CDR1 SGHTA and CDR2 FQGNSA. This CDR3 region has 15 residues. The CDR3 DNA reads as TGTGCCAGCAGCTTAGCTACCGGGAGCTCCTACGAGCAGTACTTC. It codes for CASSLATGSSYEQYF.

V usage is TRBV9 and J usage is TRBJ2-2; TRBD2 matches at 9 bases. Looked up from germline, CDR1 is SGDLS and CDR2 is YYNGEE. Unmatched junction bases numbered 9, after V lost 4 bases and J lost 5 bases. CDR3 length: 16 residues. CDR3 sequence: CASSLDAGGETGELFF. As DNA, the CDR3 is TGTGCCAGCAGCCTAGACGCGGGAGGGGAAACCGGGGAGCTGTTTTTT.

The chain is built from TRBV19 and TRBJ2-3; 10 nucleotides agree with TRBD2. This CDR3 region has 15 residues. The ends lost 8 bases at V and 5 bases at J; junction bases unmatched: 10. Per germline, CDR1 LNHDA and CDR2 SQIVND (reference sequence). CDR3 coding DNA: TGTGCCAGTCGTGCCCGAGCGGGAGGGGAAGATACGCAGTATTTT. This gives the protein CASRARAGGEDTQYF.

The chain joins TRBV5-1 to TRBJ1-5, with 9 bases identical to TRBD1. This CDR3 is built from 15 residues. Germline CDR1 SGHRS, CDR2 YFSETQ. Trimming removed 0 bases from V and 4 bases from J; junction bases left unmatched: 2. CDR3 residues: CASSLVTGGNQPQHF. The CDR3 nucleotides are TGCGCCAGCAGCTTGGTGACAGGGGGTAATCAGCCCCAGCATTTT. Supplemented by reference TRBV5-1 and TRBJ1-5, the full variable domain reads KAGVTQTPRYLIKTRGQQVTLSCSPISGHRSVSWYQQTPGQGLQFLFEYFSETQRNKGNFPGRFSGRQFSNSRSEMNVSTLELGDSALYLCASSLVTGGNQPQHFGDGTRLSIL.

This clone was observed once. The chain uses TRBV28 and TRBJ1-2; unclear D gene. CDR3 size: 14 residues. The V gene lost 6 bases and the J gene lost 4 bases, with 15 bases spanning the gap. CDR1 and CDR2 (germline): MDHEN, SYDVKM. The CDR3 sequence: CASSPTGIPYGYTF. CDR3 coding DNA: TGTGCCAGCAGCCCTACCGGGATACCCTATGGCTACACCTTC.

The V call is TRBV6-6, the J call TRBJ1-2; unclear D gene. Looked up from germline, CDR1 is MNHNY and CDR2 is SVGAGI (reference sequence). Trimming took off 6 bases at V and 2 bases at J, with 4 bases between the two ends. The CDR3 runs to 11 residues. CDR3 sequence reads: CASRDNYGYTF. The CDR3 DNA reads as TGTGCCAGCAGGGACAACTATGGCTACACCTTC.

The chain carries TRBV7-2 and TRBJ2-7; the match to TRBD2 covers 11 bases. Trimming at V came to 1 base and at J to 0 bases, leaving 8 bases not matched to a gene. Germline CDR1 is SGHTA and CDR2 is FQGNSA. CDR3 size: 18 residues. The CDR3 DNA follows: TGTGCCAGCAGCTTAGGGCTAGCGGGAGGAGGTTCCTCCTACGAGCAGTACTTC. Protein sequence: CASSLGLAGGGSSYEQYF.